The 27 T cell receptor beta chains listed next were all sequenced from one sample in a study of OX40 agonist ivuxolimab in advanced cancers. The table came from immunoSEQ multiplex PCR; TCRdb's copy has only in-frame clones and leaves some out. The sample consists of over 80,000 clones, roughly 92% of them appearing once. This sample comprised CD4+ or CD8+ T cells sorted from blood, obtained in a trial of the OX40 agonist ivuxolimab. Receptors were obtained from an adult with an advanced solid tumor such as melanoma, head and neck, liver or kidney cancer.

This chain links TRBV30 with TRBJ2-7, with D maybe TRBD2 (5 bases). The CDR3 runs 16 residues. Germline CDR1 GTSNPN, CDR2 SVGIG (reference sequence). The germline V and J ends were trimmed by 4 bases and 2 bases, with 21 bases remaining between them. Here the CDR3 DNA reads TGTGCCTGGACTCCTAGCCGTGGAAAGACCCCCTACGAGCAGTACTTC. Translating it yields CAWTPSRGKTPYEQYF.

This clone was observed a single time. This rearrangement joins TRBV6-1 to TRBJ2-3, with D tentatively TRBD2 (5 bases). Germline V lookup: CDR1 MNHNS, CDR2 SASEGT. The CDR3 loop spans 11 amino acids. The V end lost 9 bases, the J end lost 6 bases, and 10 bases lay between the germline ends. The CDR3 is CASRRGDTQYF. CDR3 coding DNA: TGTGCCAGTCGACGAGGGGATACGCAGTATTTT.

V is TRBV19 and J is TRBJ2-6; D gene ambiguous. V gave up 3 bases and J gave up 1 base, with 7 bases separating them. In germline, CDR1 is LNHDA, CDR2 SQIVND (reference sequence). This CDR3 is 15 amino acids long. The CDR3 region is CASSIIQSGANVLTF. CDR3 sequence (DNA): TGTGCCAGTAGTATCATTCAATCTGGGGCCAACGTCCTGACTTTC.

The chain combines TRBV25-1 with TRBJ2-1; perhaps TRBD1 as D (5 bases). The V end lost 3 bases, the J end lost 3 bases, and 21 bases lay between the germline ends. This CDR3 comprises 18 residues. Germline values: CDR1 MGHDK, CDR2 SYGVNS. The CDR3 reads CASSETLDNPLRYNEQFF. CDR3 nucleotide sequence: TGTGCCAGCAGTGAGACTTTGGACAACCCATTACGCTACAATGAGCAGTTCTTC. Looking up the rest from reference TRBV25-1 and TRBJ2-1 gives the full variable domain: EADIYQTPRYLVIGTGKKITLECSQTMGHDKMYWYQQDPGMELHLIHYSYGVNSTEKGDLSSESTVSRIRTEHFPLTLESARPSHTSQYLCASSETLDNPLRYNEQFFGPGTRLTVL.

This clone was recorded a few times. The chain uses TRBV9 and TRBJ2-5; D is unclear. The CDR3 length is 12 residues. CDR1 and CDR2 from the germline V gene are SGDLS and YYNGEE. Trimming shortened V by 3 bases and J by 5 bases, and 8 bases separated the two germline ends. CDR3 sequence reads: CASSAYGETQYF. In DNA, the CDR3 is TGTGCCAGCAGCGCCTATGGGGAGACCCAGTACTTC.

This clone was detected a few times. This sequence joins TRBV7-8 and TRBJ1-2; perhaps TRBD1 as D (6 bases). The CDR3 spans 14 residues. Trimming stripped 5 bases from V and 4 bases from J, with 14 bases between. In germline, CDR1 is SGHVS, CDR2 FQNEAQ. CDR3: CASSRKGVSYGYTF. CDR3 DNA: TGTGCCAGCAGCCGCAAGGGGGTTAGCTATGGCTACACCTTC.

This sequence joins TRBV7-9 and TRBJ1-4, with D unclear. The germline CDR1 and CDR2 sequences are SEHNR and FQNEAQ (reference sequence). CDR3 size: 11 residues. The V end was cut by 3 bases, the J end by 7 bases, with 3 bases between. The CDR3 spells CASSFSEKLFF. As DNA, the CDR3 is TGTGCCAGCAGCTTTTCTGAAAAACTGTTTTTT.

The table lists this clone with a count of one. The CDR3 region has the DNA TGTGCCAGCAAAGCGCCACGGACAGAATCAACTAATGAAAAACTGTTTTTT. It translates to CASKAPRTESTNEKLFF. The chain uses TRBV6-4 and TRBJ1-4; TRBD1 might be the D (6 bases). V was pared by 7 bases and J by 0 bases, with 18 bases between. The germline V gene encodes CDR1 MRHNA and CDR2 SNTAGT. The CDR3 sequence is 17 residues long.

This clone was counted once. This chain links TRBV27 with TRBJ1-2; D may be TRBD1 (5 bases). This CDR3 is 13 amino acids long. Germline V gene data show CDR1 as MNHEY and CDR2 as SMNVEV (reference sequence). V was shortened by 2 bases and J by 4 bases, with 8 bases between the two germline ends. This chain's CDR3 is CASSLGGGYGYTF. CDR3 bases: TGTGCCAGCAGTTTAGGGGGGGGCTATGGCTACACCTTC.

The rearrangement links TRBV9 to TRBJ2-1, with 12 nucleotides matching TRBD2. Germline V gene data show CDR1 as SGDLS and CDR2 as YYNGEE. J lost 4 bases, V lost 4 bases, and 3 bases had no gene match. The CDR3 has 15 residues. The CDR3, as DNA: TGTGCCAGCAGCAGTACTAGCGGGAGGTACAATGAGCAGTTCTTC. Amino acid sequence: CASSSTSGRYNEQFF.

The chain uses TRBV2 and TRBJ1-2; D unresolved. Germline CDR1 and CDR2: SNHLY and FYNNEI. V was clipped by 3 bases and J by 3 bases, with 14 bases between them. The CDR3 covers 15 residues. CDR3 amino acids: CASSEPPPEDYGYTF. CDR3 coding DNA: TGTGCCAGCAGTGAGCCCCCACCAGAGGACTATGGCTACACCTTC. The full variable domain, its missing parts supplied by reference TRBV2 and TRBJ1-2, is EPEVTQTPSHQVTQMGQEVILRCVPISNHLYFYWYRQILGQKVEFLVSFYNNEISEKSEIFDDQFSVERPDGSNFTLKIRSTKLEDSAMYFCASSEPPPEDYGYTFGSGTRLTVV.

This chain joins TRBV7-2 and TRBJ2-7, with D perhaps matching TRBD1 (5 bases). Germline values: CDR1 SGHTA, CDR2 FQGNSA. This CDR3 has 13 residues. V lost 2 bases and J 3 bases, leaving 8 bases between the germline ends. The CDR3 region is CASSLPQGYEQYF. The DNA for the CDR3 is TGTGCCAGCAGCTTACCTCAGGGCTACGAGCAGTACTTC.

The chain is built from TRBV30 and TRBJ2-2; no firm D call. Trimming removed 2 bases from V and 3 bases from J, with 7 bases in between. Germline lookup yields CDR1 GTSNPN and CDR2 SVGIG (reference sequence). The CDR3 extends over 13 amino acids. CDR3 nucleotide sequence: TGTGCCTGGAGTACCTCTTACACCGGGGAGCTGTTTTTT. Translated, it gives CAWSTSYTGELFF.

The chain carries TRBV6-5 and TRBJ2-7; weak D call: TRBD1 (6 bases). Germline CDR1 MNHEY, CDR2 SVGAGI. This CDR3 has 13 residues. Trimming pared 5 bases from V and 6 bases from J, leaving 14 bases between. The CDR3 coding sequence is TGTGCCAGCAGTCGTTTCCAGGGGTTCGAGCAGTACTTC. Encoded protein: CASSRFQGFEQYF.

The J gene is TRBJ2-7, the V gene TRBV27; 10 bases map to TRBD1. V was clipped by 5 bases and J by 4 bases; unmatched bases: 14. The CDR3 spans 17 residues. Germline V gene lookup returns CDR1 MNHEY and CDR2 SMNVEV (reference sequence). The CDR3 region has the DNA TGTGCCAGCAGTCCCCGACTGACAGGGGGCTTAGCATACGAGCAGTACTTC. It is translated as CASSPRLTGGLAYEQYF.

The CDR3: CASRGAGGEKLFF. The CDR3 DNA reads as TGTGCCAGCAGGGGGGCAGGGGGTGAAAAACTGTTTTTT. V is TRBV6-5 and J is TRBJ1-4, with 7 nucleotides matching TRBD1. The germline V gene has CDR1 MNHEY and CDR2 SVGAGI. CDR3 size: 13 residues. J gave up 7 bases and V 6 bases, and 5 bases lay outside the gene matches.

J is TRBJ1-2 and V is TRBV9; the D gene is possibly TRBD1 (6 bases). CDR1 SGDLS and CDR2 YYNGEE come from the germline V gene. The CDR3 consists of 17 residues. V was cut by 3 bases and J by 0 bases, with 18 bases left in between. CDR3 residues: CASSAHRGGQPNYGYTF. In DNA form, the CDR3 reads TGTGCCAGCAGCGCTCACAGAGGGGGACAACCTAACTATGGCTACACCTTC. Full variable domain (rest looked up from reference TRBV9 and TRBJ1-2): DSGVTQTPKHLITATGQRVTLRCSPRSGDLSVYWYQQSLDQGLQFLIQYYNGEERAKGNILERFSAQQFPDLHSELNLSSLELGDSALYFCASSAHRGGQPNYGYTFGSGTRLTVV.

The DNA of the CDR3 is TGTGCCAGCAGCTTGGTAGGGCAGGAGTATGGCTACACCTTC. Translation gives CASSLVGQEYGYTF. This rearrangement joins TRBV5-6 to TRBJ1-2; D ambiguous. Per germline, CDR1 SGHDT and CDR2 YYEEEE. Trimming left V 0 bases short and J 5 bases short, with 11 bases between. This CDR3 has 14 residues.

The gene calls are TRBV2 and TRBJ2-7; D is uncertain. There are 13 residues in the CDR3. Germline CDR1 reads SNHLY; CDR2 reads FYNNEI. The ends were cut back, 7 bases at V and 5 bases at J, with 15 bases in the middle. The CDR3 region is CASKIGNFNEQYF. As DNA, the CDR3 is TGTGCCAGCAAAATAGGGAACTTTAACGAGCAGTACTTC.

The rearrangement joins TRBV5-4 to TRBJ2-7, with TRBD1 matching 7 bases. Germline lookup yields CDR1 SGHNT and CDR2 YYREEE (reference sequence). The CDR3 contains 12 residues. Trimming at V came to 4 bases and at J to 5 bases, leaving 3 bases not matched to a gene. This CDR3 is CASSPTGNEQYF. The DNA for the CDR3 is TGTGCCAGCAGCCCGACAGGGAACGAGCAGTACTTC.

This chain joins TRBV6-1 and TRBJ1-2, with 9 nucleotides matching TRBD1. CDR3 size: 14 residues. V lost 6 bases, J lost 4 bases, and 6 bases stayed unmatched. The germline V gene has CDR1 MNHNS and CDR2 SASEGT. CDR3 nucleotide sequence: TGTGCCAGCAGGATACAGGGGGCTGGCTATGGCTACACCTTC. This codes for CASRIQGAGYGYTF.

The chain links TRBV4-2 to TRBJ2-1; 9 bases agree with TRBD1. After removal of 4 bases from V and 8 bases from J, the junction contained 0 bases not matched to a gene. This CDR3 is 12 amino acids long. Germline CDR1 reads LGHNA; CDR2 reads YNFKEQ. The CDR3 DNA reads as TGTGCCAGCAGCCGGGACAGGGATGAGCAGTTCTTC. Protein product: CASSRDRDEQFF.

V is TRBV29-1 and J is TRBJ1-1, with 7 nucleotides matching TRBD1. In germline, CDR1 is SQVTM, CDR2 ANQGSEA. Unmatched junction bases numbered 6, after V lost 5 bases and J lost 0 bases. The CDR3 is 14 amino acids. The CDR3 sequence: CSVTAGGVNTEAFF. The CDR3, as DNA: TGCAGCGTTACCGCAGGGGGAGTGAACACTGAAGCTTTCTTT. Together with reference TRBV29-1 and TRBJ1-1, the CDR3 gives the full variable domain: SAVISQKPSRDICQRGTSLTIQCQVDSQVTMMFWYRQQPGQSLTLIATANQGSEATYESGFVIDKFPISRPNLTFSTLTVSNMSPEDSSIYLCSVTAGGVNTEAFFGQGTRLTVV.

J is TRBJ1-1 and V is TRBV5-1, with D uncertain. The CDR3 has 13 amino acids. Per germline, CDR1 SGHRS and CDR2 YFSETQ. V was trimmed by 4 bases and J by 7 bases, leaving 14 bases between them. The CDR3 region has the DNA TGCGCCAGCAGCAACCGGGGAACCGGTGAAGCTTTCTTT. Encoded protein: CASSNRGTGEAFF.

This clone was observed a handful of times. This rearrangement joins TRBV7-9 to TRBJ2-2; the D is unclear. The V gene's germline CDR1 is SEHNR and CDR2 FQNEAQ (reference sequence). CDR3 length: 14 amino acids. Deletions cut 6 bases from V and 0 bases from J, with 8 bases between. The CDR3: CASSSQSNTGELFF. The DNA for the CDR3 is TGTGCCAGCAGTAGTCAATCGAACACCGGGGAGCTGTTTTTT.

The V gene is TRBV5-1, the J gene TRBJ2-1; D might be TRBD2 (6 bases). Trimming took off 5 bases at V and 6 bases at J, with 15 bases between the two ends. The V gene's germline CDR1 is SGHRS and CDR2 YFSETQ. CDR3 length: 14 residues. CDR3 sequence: CASRETSLGNEQFF. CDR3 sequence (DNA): TGCGCCAGCAGAGAGACTAGTTTGGGCAATGAGCAGTTCTTC.

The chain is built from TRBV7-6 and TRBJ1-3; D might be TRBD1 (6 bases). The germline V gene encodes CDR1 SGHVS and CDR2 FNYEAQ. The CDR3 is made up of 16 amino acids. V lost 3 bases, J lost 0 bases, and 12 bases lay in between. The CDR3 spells CASSFLRDNSGNTIYF. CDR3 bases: TGTGCCAGCAGCTTTCTCCGGGACAACTCTGGAAACACCATATATTTT. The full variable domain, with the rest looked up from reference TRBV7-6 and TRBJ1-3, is GAGVSQSPRYKVTKRGQDVALRCDPISGHVSLYWYRQALGQGPEFLTYFNYEAQQDKSGLPNDRFSAERPEGSISTLTIQRTEQRDSAMYRCASSFLRDNSGNTIYFGEGSWLTVV.